This T cell receptor beta chain emerged from a study of CD8+CD57+ T cells in acquired aplastic anemia (dated by TCRdb to 2017 to 2018). About the full investigation: On average, sorted CD4+ and CD8+ cells yielded around 3.1 ug of extracted DNA, with a range of 0.2 to 27.4 ug. A CD8+CD57+ expansion meant a frequency higher than the mean frequency seen in healthy subjects.

With regard to this clonotype: Its antigen remains unidentified. Mismatch with germline at one junction end may stem from a read error.

CDR1 and CDR2 were assigned from the germline V gene as SGHTA and FQGTGA. The CDR3 contains 14 residues, cysteine and phenylalanine counted. Only the CDR3 part of the read is kept: 42 bases, read in frame from the first base. Results the study describes overall, beyond this receptor: About 28 CD8+ CDR3 sequences were found in both patients and controls but appeared to be highly expressed in patients and within the immunodominant clones of the patients. Between patients and healthy controls, no significant difference in CD8+ Simpson's diversity was found (P=0.060).

Profiling of TCR beta VDJ combinations and CDR3 sequences used genomic DNA as the template. An Illumina HiSeq 2000 was the platform used for TCR repertoire sequencing. The study's own analysis went as follows. TRBV/TRBJ rearrangement plots, CDR3 size and DJ length profiles, and Simpson's diversity index were used to evaluate the repertoires. The most abundant DNA sequence in the deep sequencing data was defined as the immunodominant clone. CDR3 amino acid sequences were checked for sharing across subjects and were also compared against the VDJdb database and published repertoires. TCRdb reanalyzed the raw reads on its own, using fastp at Q25 for trimming and MiXCR for clone calling, and kept in-frame beta chains. Here each entry gathers all rows of one CDR3 protein and keeps the most common genes and DNA. These V and J calls originate from TCRdb's pipeline instead of the authors' own analysis. In all, the sample holds fewer than 200,000 distinct CDR3 sequences, and approximately 48% of those were seen once. Of the sample, 1.8% is held by the ten largest clones.

Flow cytometry had shown CD8+CD57+ cell expansion in the patients selected for sequencing. Every patient had severe acquired aplastic anemia, diagnosed using the International Study of Aplastic Anemia and Agranulocytosis and Camitta criteria. At the time blood was sampled, none of the patients had received any therapy. The study deep-sequenced TCR repertoires of sorted CD4+ and CD8+ blood T cells from severe aplastic anemia patients and healthy subjects. Patients were enrolled under clinicaltrials.gov protocols 00001620, 01623167, 00001397, 00071045, 00081523 and 00961064 in the USA. Ficoll-Paque density gradient centrifugation was used to isolate peripheral blood mononuclear cells. Before DNA extraction, CD4+ and CD8+ T cells were sorted with FACS or magnetic beads.

The source of this sequence is a human donor with aplastic anemia. Rearrangement joined TRBV7-3 to TRBJ1-1; the D gene is not confidently resolved. Sequencing input: sorted CD4+, CD8+, or CD8+CD57+ T cells (not recorded which) from PBMCs. The DNA is TGTGCCTGCAGCCAAGAAGGGCTTGACACTGAAGCTTTCTTT. Its product reads: CACSQEGLDTEAFF.